This T cell receptor (beta chain) was sequenced for a study of cytomegalovirus exposure and HLA in healthy donors. Regarding the study as a whole: Cytomegalovirus-associated TCR beta chains were listed, numbering 164.

This clone was observed a few times. The antigen is not known. The PCR made use of 60 Vbeta and 13 Jbeta primers. The table came from immunoSEQ multiplex PCR; TCRdb's copy has only in-frame clones and leaves some out. The data show 150,000 to 200,000 clones, around four fifths seen once. From germline, CDR1 is ENHRY and CDR2 SYGVKD. V was trimmed by 4 bases and J by 5 bases, leaving 14 bases between them. This CDR3 region has 14 residues. Material: PBMCs. The chain is built from TRBV10-3 and TRBJ2-5; TRBD2 is a possible D gene (6 bases). The clonotype was recovered from a woman in her 40s in good health and CMV-seronegative. The CDR3, as DNA: TGTGCCATCAGTGTTAGCGGAGCAGGGGAGACCCAGTACTTC. This codes for CAISVSGAGETQYF.